This T cell receptor beta chain was retrieved from a study of cytomegalovirus exposure and HLA in healthy donors. Overall study findings and caveats: A cluster of highly shared sequence variants was likely a sequencing artifact. It was in a later analysis that TCR association rates were seen to vary by HLA locus, highest for DRB1 and lowest for HLA-C. Association of a missense DCLRE1C variant with TCR beta V- and J-gene trimming was reported in a later analysis. Overall, approximately 150 TCR beta chains were annotated as cytomegalovirus-associated.

CDR1 SEHNR and CDR2 FQNEAQ come from the germline V gene (reference sequence). The V segment lost 5 bases and the J segment 4 bases; nucleotides outside the gene matches: 4. The CDR3 has 14 amino acids. 60 Vbeta and 13 Jbeta primers were used in PCR. Libraries were prepared by immunoSEQ multiplex PCR; TCRdb keeps only in-frame clonotypes and omits some of them. The sample lists some 69,000 clones; around 70% were seen once. As regards this clone: Its target is not known.

The chain recombines TRBV7-9 with TRBJ1-1, with 10 bases matching TRBD1. The sequence was collected from a male donor in good health and CMV-seropositive. Sequencing was performed on PBMCs. Written as DNA, the CDR3 is TGTGCCAGCAGCGAGGGACAGGGGTTCACTGAAGCTTTCTTT. It encodes CASSEGQGFTEAFF. The variable domain in full, with the rest retrieved from reference TRBV7-9 and TRBJ1-1, is DTGVSQNPRHKITKRGQNVTFRCDPISEHNRLYWYRQTLGQGPEFLTYFQNEAQLEKSRLLSDRFSAERPKGSFSTLEIQRTEQGDSAMYLCASSEGQGFTEAFFGQGTRLTVV.